This T cell receptor beta chain was identified in a study of cytomegalovirus exposure and HLA in healthy donors. CDR3 size: 15 residues. V lost 3 bases to trimming and J lost 4 bases; unmatched junction nucleotides: 6. Germline assignment: CDR1 SGDLS and CDR2 YYNGEE. The PCR ran on 60 Vbeta and 13 Jbeta primers. Method: immunoSEQ multiplex PCR; TCRdb's copy keeps in-frame clones and lacks some. The sample carries fewer than 110,000 clones, over 80% recorded once. This chain joins TRBV9 and TRBJ1-2; TRBD1 aligns across 10 bases. Input material: PBMCs. This sequence was found in a man aged 25-45 years in good health and CMV-seropositive. CDR3 DNA sequence: TGTGCCAGCAGCGGACAGGGGGCGCCCGTCTATGGCTACACCTTC. Protein product: CASSGQGAPVYGYTF.